The sequence of this TCR beta chain was determined in a study of shared clonotypes between healthy human individuals. Study information: Participating donors consisted of a couple of women and a few men aged 18 to 49.

This CDR3 region has 17 residues. Trimming took 4 bases from V and 1 from J; bases not matched to a gene: 7. Per germline, CDR1 SGHRS and CDR2 YFSETQ. Study conclusions and caveats: What naive subsets generally showed was a larger estimated richness than memory subsets showed.

Clones were sequenced by immunoSEQ multiplex PCR, and TCRdb holds only the in-frame ones, with some missing. Here the sample spans about 1 million clones, around 82% being singletons. Comment on this clone: Its matching antigen is unknown.

Sequencing was carried out using memory CD4+ T cells from PBMCs. Subset defined: CD45RA-negative fraction. This receptor was taken from a man aged 18 to 29 in good health. Some clones in this sample may be carry-over from other donors' samples. This chain joins TRBV5-1 and TRBJ2-1; 11 bases fit TRBD2. The CDR3 spells CASSTAPSGRSYNEQFF. The CDR3 coding sequence is TGCGCCAGCAGCACCGCGCCTAGCGGGAGGTCCTACAATGAGCAGTTCTTC.